Shown below are 22 T cell receptor beta chains from a single sample sequenced in a study of shared clonotypes between healthy human individuals. The assay was immunoSEQ multiplex PCR, and TCRdb's table has in-frame clones only and misses some. The table shows about 1 million clones, with around 76% occurring only once. The sequenced sample was memory CD4+ T cells sorted from blood. Subset indicated: CD45RA-negative fraction. These receptors were taken from a man in his late teens or twenties in good health.

The rearrangement joins TRBV6-4 to TRBJ1-4, with 7 bases matching TRBD1. Per the germline V gene, CDR1 is MRHNA and CDR2 is SNTAGT. Losses at the gene ends were 3 bases for V and 6 bases for J; bases not matched to a gene: 13. The CDR3 consists of 17 residues. CDR3 sequence: CASSEGQTIVGDEKLFF. Here the CDR3 DNA reads TGTGCCAGCAGTGAGGGACAGACAATTGTAGGGGATGAAAAACTGTTTTTT.

The CDR3 sequence: CASTAGAYGYTF. The CDR3 DNA is TGTGCCAGCACGGCAGGGGCCTATGGCTACACCTTC. V usage is TRBV6-5 and J usage is TRBJ1-2; tentatively, D is TRBD1 (6 bases). Looked up from germline, CDR1 is MNHEY and CDR2 is SVGAGI. This CDR3 has 12 amino acids. Trimming removed 7 bases at V and 4 bases at J, with 10 bases between.

This clone is a singleton in its sample. V usage is TRBV15 and J usage is TRBJ1-2; 7 positions agree with TRBD1. This CDR3 region has 16 residues. Unmatched junction bases numbered 12, after V lost 0 bases and J lost 8 bases. Germline V CDR1 and CDR2: LNHNV, YYDKDF (reference sequence). CDR3 sequence: CATSRDKGTASGGYTF. The CDR3 nucleotides read TGTGCCACCAGCAGAGATAAAGGGACAGCCTCGGGAGGCTACACCTTC.

As regards this clone: The same CDR3 is also encoded by other DNA sequences in this sample. The chain is built from TRBV6-6 and TRBJ1-2; 8 nucleotides agree with TRBD1. The germline V gene has CDR1 MNHNY and CDR2 SVGAGI (reference sequence). Trimming at V came to 5 bases and at J to 4 bases, leaving 3 bases not matched to a gene. CDR3 length: 13 amino acids. The CDR3 bases are TGTGCCAGCAGTGGACAGGGCACCTATGGCTACACCTTC. Protein: CASSGQGTYGYTF.

The chain couples TRBV9 to TRBJ2-3; D could derive from TRBD1 or TRBD2 (5 bases each). Germline CDR1 and CDR2: SGDLS and YYNGEE. The CDR3 sequence is 13 residues long. Trimming shortened V by 5 bases and J by 6 bases, and 13 bases separated the two germline ends. In DNA, the CDR3 is TGTGCCAGCAGTGTGACGGGACGGGATACGCAGTATTTT. Translated, it gives CASSVTGRDTQYF.

The rearrangement links TRBV4-3 to TRBJ2-4; TRBD2 agrees at 10 bases. There are 15 residues in the CDR3. Germline V CDR1 and CDR2: LGHNA, YSLEER. J gave up 10 bases and V 0 bases, and 6 bases lay outside the gene matches. This CDR3 is CASSQDGSSGRIQYF. The CDR3 DNA reads TGCGCCAGCAGCCAAGATGGATCTAGCGGGAGAATTCAGTACTTC.

The chain employs TRBV14 and TRBJ2-5; 12 nucleotides agree with TRBD2. V was pared by 4 bases and J by 1 base, with 1 base of the junction left unmatched. The length of the CDR3 is 15 residues. Germline V gives CDR1 SGHDN, CDR2 FVKESK. The CDR3 loop is CASSRLAGVQETQYF. The CDR3 nucleotides read TGTGCCAGCAGCCGACTAGCGGGAGTCCAAGAGACCCAGTACTTC.

V gene TRBV19 combines with J gene TRBJ1-5; 7 bases are shared with TRBD1. The germline gives CDR1 LNHDA, CDR2 SQIVND (reference sequence). The CDR3 length is 15 residues. J gave up 1 base and V 4 bases, and 4 bases lay outside the gene matches. The CDR3 nucleotides read TGTGCCAGTAGTACGACAGGGACCAGCAATCAGCCCCAGCATTTT. It codes for CASSTTGTSNQPQHF.

The rearrangement joins TRBV30 to TRBJ1-2; D call uncertain. The germline V and J ends were trimmed by 0 bases and 6 bases, with 14 bases remaining between them. The V gene's germline CDR1 is GTSNPN and CDR2 SVGIG (reference sequence). The CDR3 runs 14 residues. Here the CDR3 reads CAWSVGSPGNGYTF. Here the CDR3 DNA reads TGTGCCTGGAGTGTAGGGTCCCCTGGGAATGGCTACACCTTC.

The rearrangement links TRBV2 to TRBJ2-7, with TRBD1 matching over 9 bases. Germline CDR1 and CDR2: SNHLY and FYNNEI. After removal of 8 bases from V and 7 bases from J, the junction contained 12 bases not matched to a gene. The CDR3 is 14 residues long. The CDR3 here is CASGKDRGAGEQYF. The CDR3 nucleotides are TGTGCCAGCGGAAAGGACAGGGGTGCAGGAGAGCAGTACTTC.

The V and J genes are TRBV11-2 and TRBJ2-3; a possible D gene is TRBD2 (5 bases). The V gene's germline CDR1 is SGHAT and CDR2 FQNNGV. CDR3 length: 15 amino acids. Trimming cost V 0 bases and J 6 bases, with 13 bases left between them. The CDR3: CASSLDWGSADTQYF. CDR3 coding DNA: TGTGCCAGCAGCTTAGATTGGGGTAGCGCGGATACGCAGTATTTT.

This chain uses TRBV5-5 with TRBJ2-2; no definite D call. From germline, CDR1 is SGHKS and CDR2 YYEKEE (reference sequence). The CDR3 length is 13 residues. Trimming removed 0 bases from V and 5 bases from J, with 5 bases in between. In nucleotides, the CDR3 is TGTGCCAGCAGCTTGGGGGTGACCGGGGAGCTGTTTTTT. It translates to CASSLGVTGELFF.

The J gene is TRBJ2-7, the V gene TRBV2; 8 nucleotides align to TRBD1. The V gene end was trimmed by 4 bases and the J gene end by 1 base; junction bases not matched to a gene: 9. Germline V gene sequence: CDR1 SNHLY, CDR2 FYNNEI. The CDR3 loop spans 16 amino acids. Here the CDR3 DNA reads TGTGCCAGCAGTGGAGGGACCGGGACAGGATCCTACGAGCAGTACTTC. It translates to CASSGGTGTGSYEQYF.

This clone was recorded a few times. The chain couples TRBV27 to TRBJ1-2, with TRBD1 as a possible D gene (6 bases). Trimming left V 5 bases short and J 10 bases short, with 11 bases between. Germline CDR1 and CDR2: MNHEY and SMNVEV (reference sequence). The CDR3 loop spans 11 amino acids. This chain's CDR3 is CASSKAGAYTF. The DNA for the CDR3 is TGTGCCAGCAGTAAGGCAGGGGCCTACACCTTC.

The chain has TRBV2 and TRBJ1-4; 8 positions match TRBD1. This CDR3 has 15 amino acids. Germline CDR1 SNHLY, CDR2 FYNNEI. Trimming at V came to 7 bases and at J to 8 bases, leaving 12 bases not matched to a gene. CDR3 region: CASTRTGTRGEKLFF. The CDR3 region has the DNA TGTGCCAGCACACGGACAGGGACACGGGGCGAAAAACTGTTTTTT.

V is TRBV5-1 and J is TRBJ2-2, with D possibly TRBD1 on 5 matching bases. Germline CDR1 and CDR2: SGHRS and YFSETQ. The CDR3 totals 15 residues. V was clipped by 4 bases and J by 0 bases, with 10 bases between them. Here the CDR3 reads CASSLRAPNTGELFF. As DNA, the CDR3 is TGCGCCAGCAGCCTCAGGGCACCGAACACCGGGGAGCTGTTTTTT.

The genes are TRBV18 and TRBJ2-2; D gene ambiguous. The CDR3 has 14 amino acids. Germline V gene lookup returns CDR1 KGHSH and CDR2 LQKENI. Trimming stripped 3 bases from V and 3 bases from J, with 8 bases between. The CDR3 here is CASSPPHYTGELFF. The CDR3 coding sequence is TGTGCCAGCTCACCCCCCCACTACACCGGGGAGCTGTTTTTT.

The sample holds one count of this clone. The V call is TRBV6-1, the J call TRBJ2-3, with a possible D match to TRBD2 (5 bases). The CDR3 totals 14 residues. Between the trimmed V and J ends, which lost 1 base and 11 bases, there was a span of 16 bases. Germline CDR1 and CDR2: MNHNS and SASEGT. CDR3 sequence reads: CASSEGLALVVQYF. For the CDR3, the DNA is TGTGCCAGCAGTGAAGGGCTAGCCCTGGTCGTGCAGTATTTT.

This clone was detected only a few times. This chain joins TRBV5-1 and TRBJ2-5; no clear D. Trimming removed 3 bases from V and 1 base from J, with 7 bases in between. This CDR3 region has 13 residues. Germline CDR1 reads SGHRS; CDR2 reads YFSETQ. Here the CDR3 DNA reads TGCGCCAGCAGCTCCCAGTCCCAAGAGACCCAGTACTTC. It yields the protein CASSSQSQETQYF.

The chain is built from TRBV5-6 and TRBJ2-7, with TRBD1 identical over 7 bases. Germline V gene data show CDR1 as SGHDT and CDR2 as YYEEEE. J gave up 2 bases and V 3 bases, and 5 bases lay outside the gene matches. This CDR3 region has 14 residues. CDR3 nucleotide sequence: TGTGCCAGCAGCTCCGTGGACAGGCCCTACGAGCAGTACTTC. Protein sequence: CASSSVDRPYEQYF.

The chain carries TRBV4-2 and TRBJ2-4, with 12 bases that match TRBD2. This CDR3 has 17 residues. V lost 1 base, J lost 8 bases, and 9 bases stayed unmatched. CDR1 and CDR2 (germline): LGHNA, YNFKEQ. CDR3 bases: TGTGCCAGCAGCCAAGGTGAGACTAGCGGGAGTGAGGACATTCAGTACTTC. It codes for CASSQGETSGSEDIQYF.

This clone was seen only once. V and J are TRBV7-8 and TRBJ2-3; D remains ambiguous. The CDR3 extends over 12 amino acids. The germline CDR1 and CDR2 sequences are SGHVS and FQNEAQ. The V end lost 3 bases, the J end lost 6 bases, and 7 bases lay between the germline ends. Here the CDR3 reads CASSFDPDTQYF. The CDR3 coding sequence is TGTGCCAGCAGCTTTGACCCTGATACGCAGTATTTT. The whole variable domain, filled in from reference TRBV7-8 and TRBJ2-3, reads GAGVSQSPRYKVAKRGQDVALRCDPISGHVSLFWYQQALGQGPEFLTYFQNEAQLDKSGLPSDRFFAERPEGSVSTLKIQRTQQEDSAVYLCASSFDPDTQYFGPGTRLTVL.